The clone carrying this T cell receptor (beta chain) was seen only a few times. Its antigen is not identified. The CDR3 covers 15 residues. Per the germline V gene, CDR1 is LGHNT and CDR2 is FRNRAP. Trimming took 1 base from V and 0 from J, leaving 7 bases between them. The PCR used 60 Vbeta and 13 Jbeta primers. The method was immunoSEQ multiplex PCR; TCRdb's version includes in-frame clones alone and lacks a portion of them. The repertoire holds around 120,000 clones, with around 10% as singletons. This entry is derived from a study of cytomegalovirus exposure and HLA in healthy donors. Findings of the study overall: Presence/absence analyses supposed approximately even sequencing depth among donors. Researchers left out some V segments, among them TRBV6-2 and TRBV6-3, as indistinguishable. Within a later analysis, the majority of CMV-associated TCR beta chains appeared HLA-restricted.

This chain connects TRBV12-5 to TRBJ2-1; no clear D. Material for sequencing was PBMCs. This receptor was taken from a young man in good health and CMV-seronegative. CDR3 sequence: CASGLGTSSYNEQFF. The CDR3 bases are TGTGCTAGTGGTTTGGGCACGAGCTCCTACAATGAGCAGTTCTTC. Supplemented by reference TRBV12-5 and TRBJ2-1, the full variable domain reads DARVTQTPRHKVTEMGQEVTMRCQPILGHNTVFWYRQTMMQGLELLAYFRNRAPLDDSGMPKDRFSAEMPDATLATLKIQPSEPRDSAVYFCASGLGTSSYNEQFFGPGTRLTVL.